The rows below give T cell receptor beta chains drawn from one sample of a study of T-cell memory formation after mild COVID-19. From the 5' RACE reads, TCRdb called clonotypes with MiXCR, one entry per CDR3 protein. The table shows 550,000 to 700,000 distinct CDR3 sequences, with 15% to 20% occurring only once. Sequenced input: PBMCs or a T cell subset sorted from them (not recorded which). The origin of the receptors is an adult woman who had mild COVID-19 (a few samples of this study predate the infection). Cell type and time point are not known. CDR3s include the opening cysteine and the closing phenylalanine or tryptophan. A D gene is named only where the DNA matches it firmly. Size is stated for part of the rows, as once, few or many counts, or as a class when the clone is expanded.

cdr3_aa	cdr3_nt	clone_size	d_call	v_call	j_call
CASSFWPTAGGLDKNIQYF	TGCGCCAGCAGCTTTTGGCCCACCGCGGGGGGGCTCGACAAAAACATTCAGTACTTC	few	TRBD2	TRBV5-1	TRBJ2-4
CASSRLLAGVYEQYF	TGCGCCAGCAGCCGATTACTAGCGGGAGTATACGAGCAGTACTTC	-	TRBD2	TRBV4-3	TRBJ2-7
CATSDFGGLTDTQYF	TGTGCCACCAGTGATTTCGGCGGACTCACAGATACGCAGTATTTT	few	-	TRBV24-1	TRBJ2-3
CATSDLGVHEQFF	TGTGCCACCAGTGATTTAGGAGTTCATGAGCAGTTCTTC	once	-	TRBV24-1	TRBJ2-1
CASSQFSGDGTDTQYF	TGCGCCAGCAGTCAATTTAGCGGGGACGGTACAGATACGCAGTATTTT	-	TRBD2	TRBV23-1	TRBJ2-3
CASSWASPYEQYF	TGTGCCAGCAGCTGGGCCAGCCCCTACGAGCAGTACTTC	-	-	TRBV5-6	TRBJ2-7
CASSPKGEAFF	TGTGCCAGCAGTCCCAAAGGTGAAGCTTTCTTT	many	-	TRBV12-3/TRBV12-4	TRBJ1-1
CSADRATGDQPQHF	TGCAGTGCTGACAGGGCGACGGGCGATCAGCCCCAGCATTTT	-	TRBD1	TRBV20-1	TRBJ1-5
CASSYSWRSNTGELFF	TGTGCCAGCAGTTACTCGTGGCGGTCGAACACCGGGGAGCTGTTTTTT	few	-	TRBV6-5	TRBJ2-2
CSARASGQALYISPLHF	TGCAGTGCTAGAGCTTCGGGACAGGCATTATATATTTCACCCCTCCACTTT	few	TRBD1	TRBV20-1	TRBJ1-6
CASSLAAGGGAGQYF	TGTGCCAGCAGCTTGGCGGCAGGGGGTGGAGCGGGGCAGTACTTC	few	-	TRBV5-4	TRBJ2-7
CATSDAGTAFNQLQHF	TGTGCCACCAGTGATGCCGGGACAGCCTTTAATCAGCTCCAGCATTTT	-	TRBD1	TRBV24-1	TRBJ1-5
CASSFKQMNTEAFF	TGTGCCAGCAGTTTCAAGCAAATGAACACTGAAGCTTTCTTT	-	-	TRBV12-3/TRBV12-4	TRBJ1-1
CASSQGRGAWTEAFF	TGTGCCAGCAGCCAAGGTAGGGGGGCGTGGACTGAAGCTTTCTTT	-	-	TRBV3-1	TRBJ1-1
CASSLTGTPGGKNIQYF	TGTGCCAGCAGCCTAACTGGGACCCCGGGGGGGAAAAACATTCAGTACTTC	-	TRBD2	TRBV11-2	TRBJ2-4
CASSFRRVLNIQYF	TGTGCCAGCAGCTTTAGGAGGGTTCTAAACATTCAGTACTTC	-	-	TRBV5-6	TRBJ2-4
CASSFQRGYLFNEQFF	TGTGCCAGCAGTTTCCAGCGGGGGTATTTATTCAATGAGCAGTTCTTC	-	TRBD2	TRBV6-1	TRBJ2-1
CSAPGTSGGLRTDTQYF	TGCAGTGCTCCCGGGACTAGCGGGGGGTTACGCACAGATACGCAGTATTTT	few	TRBD2	TRBV20-1	TRBJ2-3
CATSAPGQGAFGEQYF	TGTGCCACCAGTGCGCCGGGACAGGGGGCTTTCGGCGAGCAGTACTTC	few	TRBD1	TRBV24-1	TRBJ2-7
CATSGRTPNYGYTF	TGTGCCACCAGCGGACGGACACCTAACTATGGCTACACCTTC	-	-	TRBV15	TRBJ1-2
CASSFTGASSYEQYF	TGTGCCAGCAGCTTCACGGGCGCGAGCTCCTACGAGCAGTACTTC	-	-	TRBV7-6	TRBJ2-7
CASSPVFVLDTGELFF	TGTGCCAGCAGCCCCGTCTTTGTGTTGGACACCGGGGAGCTGTTTTTT	few	-	TRBV14	TRBJ2-2
CASSLLRWQGSTDTQYF	TGTGCCAGCAGTTTACTACGGTGGCAGGGGAGCACAGATACGCAGTATTTT	few	-	TRBV12-3/TRBV12-4	TRBJ2-3
CSARVLAGIRERDTQYF	TGCAGTGCTAGAGTACTAGCGGGAATCAGGGAAAGGGATACGCAGTATTTT	many	TRBD2	TRBV20-1	TRBJ2-3
CASSLSSRGLLPQHF	TGTGCCAGCAGTTTATCATCCAGGGGGCTCCTGCCCCAGCATTTT	-	TRBD1	TRBV27	TRBJ1-5
CASSGAMEQYF	TGTGCCAGCAGTGGGGCCATGGAGCAGTACTTC	-	-	TRBV25-1	TRBJ2-7
CASSQDIPSGANVLTF	TGTGCCAGCAGCCAGGACATCCCCTCTGGGGCCAACGTCCTGACTTTC	-	-	TRBV5-5	TRBJ2-6